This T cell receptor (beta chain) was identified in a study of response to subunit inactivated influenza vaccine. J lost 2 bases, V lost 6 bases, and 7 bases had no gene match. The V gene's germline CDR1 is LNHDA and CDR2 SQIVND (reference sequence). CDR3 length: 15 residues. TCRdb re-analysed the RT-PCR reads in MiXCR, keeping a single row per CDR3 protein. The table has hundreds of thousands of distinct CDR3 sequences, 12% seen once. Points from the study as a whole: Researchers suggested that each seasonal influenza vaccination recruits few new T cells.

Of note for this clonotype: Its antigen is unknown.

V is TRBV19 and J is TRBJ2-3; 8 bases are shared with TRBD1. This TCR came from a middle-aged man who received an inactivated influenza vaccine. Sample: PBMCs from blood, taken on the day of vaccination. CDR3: CASSADRGHTDTQYF. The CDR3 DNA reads TGTGCCAGTAGCGCCGACAGGGGCCACACAGATACGCAGTATTTT.